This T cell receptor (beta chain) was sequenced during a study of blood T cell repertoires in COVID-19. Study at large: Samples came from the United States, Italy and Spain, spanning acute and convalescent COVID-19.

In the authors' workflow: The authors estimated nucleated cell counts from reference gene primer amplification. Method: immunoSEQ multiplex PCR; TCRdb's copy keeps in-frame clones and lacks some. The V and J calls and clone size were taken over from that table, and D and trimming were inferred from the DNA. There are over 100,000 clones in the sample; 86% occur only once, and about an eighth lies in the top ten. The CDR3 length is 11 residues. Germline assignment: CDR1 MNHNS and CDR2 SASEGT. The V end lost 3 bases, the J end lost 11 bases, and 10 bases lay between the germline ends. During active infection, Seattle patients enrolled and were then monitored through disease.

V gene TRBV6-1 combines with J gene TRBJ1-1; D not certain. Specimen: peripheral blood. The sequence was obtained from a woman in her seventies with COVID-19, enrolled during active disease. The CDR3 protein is CASSESLEAFF. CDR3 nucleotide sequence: TGTGCCAGCAGTGAGAGCCTGGAGGCTTTCTTT.